This is a list of T cell receptor beta chains from one sample in a study of T-cell reconstitution after alpha-beta-depleted transplantation in children. MiXCR, run by TCRdb on the PCR reads, gives a single entry per CDR3 protein. The table shows approximately 520,000 distinct CDR3 sequences, with about an eighth occurring only once. The sequenced sample was PBMCs, mostly from graft donor cells, obtained 180 days after TCRalphabeta/CD19-depleted stem cell transplant. These receptors originate from a female patient under 10 years old who had a stem cell transplant for aplastic anemia, so the T cells may come from the graft donor. The CDR3 runs from the conserved cysteine through the conserved F or W. The order of the fields is V gene, clone size, D gene, J gene, CDR3 protein, CDR3 DNA. D genes are given only for firm matches. Size tells how often a clone was seen (once, few, many) or the class of an expanded clone, and some rows leave it out.

TRBV12-3/TRBV12-4	few	TRBD2	TRBJ2-2	CASREREAGELFF	TGTGCCAGCAGGGAGCGGGAGGCCGGGGAGCTGTTTTTT
TRBV12-3/TRBV12-4	.	.	TRBJ2-7	CASKAGVSYEQYF	TGTGCCAGCAAGGCCGGGGTCTCCTACGAGCAGTACTTC
TRBV5-5	few	.	TRBJ2-3	CASSSWGEDTQYF	TGTGCCAGCAGCTCTTGGGGGGAAGATACGCAGTATTTT
TRBV29-1	.	.	TRBJ1-2	CSVLIGGGAGVDGYTF	TGCAGCGTCCTCATCGGCGGAGGGGCGGGTGTCGATGGCTACACCTTC
TRBV28	.	.	TRBJ2-7	CASTDPGSSYEQYF	TGTGCCAGCACGGACCCCGGGAGCTCCTACGAGCAGTACTTC
TRBV5-1	many	.	TRBJ2-3	CASSLGRPGADTQYF	TGCGCCAGCAGCTTGGGGAGACCCGGCGCAGATACGCAGTATTTT
TRBV7-2	.	TRBD2	TRBJ2-4	CASSTSLAGGAKNIQYF	TGTGCCAGCAGCACCAGTCTAGCGGGAGGAGCCAAAAACATTCAGTACTTC
TRBV27	few	TRBD1	TRBJ1-1	CASSLVTGDTEAFF	TGTGCCAGCAGTTTGGTGACAGGGGACACTGAAGCTTTCTTT
TRBV6-1	.	.	TRBJ2-1	CASSESTARDEQFF	TGTGCCAGCAGTGAAAGTACTGCTCGGGATGAGCAGTTCTTC
TRBV19	once	.	TRBJ1-1	CASSIRSSGKGKTEAFF	TGTGCCAGTAGTATAAGGAGCTCGGGCAAAGGAAAGACTGAAGCTTTCTTT
TRBV9	few	.	TRBJ2-1	CASSGDSGNEQFF	TGTGCCAGCAGCGGAGATAGCGGCAATGAGCAGTTCTTC
TRBV12-3/TRBV12-4	many	.	TRBJ1-2	CASSSQTNYGYTF	TGTGCCAGCAGCTCTCAGACTAACTATGGCTACACCTTC
TRBV5-4	few	TRBD1	TRBJ1-2	CASSPWTQGGSYGYTF	TGTGCCAGCAGCCCGTGGACACAGGGGGGATCGTATGGCTACACCTTC
TRBV9	many	TRBD1	TRBJ1-1	CASSAGQSGIEAFF	TGTGCCAGCAGCGCGGGACAGTCGGGGATTGAAGCTTTCTTT
TRBV29-1	.	TRBD1	TRBJ1-5	CSVGTGTNQPQHF	TGCAGCGTCGGGACAGGGACCAATCAGCCCCAGCATTTT
TRBV7-9	.	TRBD1	TRBJ1-1	CASSSRDRAVTEAFF	TGTGCCAGCAGCTCCCGGGACAGGGCGGTAACTGAAGCTTTCTTT
TRBV7-9	.	.	TRBJ2-1	CASSFSGSGFDEQFF	TGTGCCAGCAGCTTCTCCGGGTCTGGTTTCGATGAGCAGTTCTTC
TRBV5-5	few	TRBD2	TRBJ2-1	CASSLGLAGGIHEQFF	TGTGCCAGCAGCTTGGGACTAGCGGGAGGGATCCATGAGCAGTTCTTC
TRBV6-2/TRBV6-3	once	TRBD1	TRBJ1-5	CASSPIAGQEDWISNQPQHF	TGTGCCAGCAGCCCAATTGCCGGACAGGAAGATTGGATAAGCAATCAGCCCCAGCATTTT